This T cell receptor (beta chain) was documented in a study of cytomegalovirus exposure and HLA in healthy donors. About this clone: What it recognizes is unknown.

The primer mix had 60 Vbeta and 13 Jbeta primers. Assay: immunoSEQ multiplex PCR; the TCRdb copy retains only in-frame clones and omits some. The sample contains around 150,000 clones, about 88% of which appear only once. Notes on the study in general: Researchers reportedly found TCR beta sequences accurately predicted most subjects' HLA-A and HLA-B alleles. With later analysis, a missense DCLRE1C variant became linked to TCR beta V- and J-gene trimming.

With 2 bases clipped from V and 0 bases from J, the junction kept 3 bases outside the gene matches. Germline-derived CDR1 and CDR2 are SQVTM and ANQGSEA. The CDR3 extends over 15 amino acids. Sequencing was carried out using PBMCs. The sequence derives from a man in his late teens or twenties in good health and CMV-seropositive. The chain has TRBV29-1 and TRBJ1-3; TRBD1 matches at 8 bases. CDR3 protein: CSVEWGQDSGNTIYF. Here the CDR3 DNA reads TGCAGCGTTGAATGGGGACAGGACTCTGGAAACACCATATATTTT. The entire variable domain, with the rest obtained from reference TRBV29-1 and TRBJ1-3, is as follows: SAVISQKPSRDICQRGTSLTIQCQVDSQVTMMFWYRQQPGQSLTLIATANQGSEATYESGFVIDKFPISRPNLTFSTLTVSNMSPEDSSIYLCSVEWGQDSGNTIYFGEGSWLTVV.